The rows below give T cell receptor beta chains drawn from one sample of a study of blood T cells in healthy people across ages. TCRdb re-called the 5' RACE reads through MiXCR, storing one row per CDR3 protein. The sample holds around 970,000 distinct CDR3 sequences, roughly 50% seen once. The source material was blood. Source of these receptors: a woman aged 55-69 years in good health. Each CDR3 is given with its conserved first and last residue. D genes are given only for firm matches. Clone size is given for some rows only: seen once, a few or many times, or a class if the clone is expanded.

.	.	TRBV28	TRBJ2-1	CASSRGDLNEQFF	TGTGCCAGCAGCCGAGGGGACCTCAATGAGCAGTTCTTC
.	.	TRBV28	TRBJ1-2	CASHPGGLRFYGYTF	TGTGCCAGCCACCCTGGGGGACTAAGGTTCTATGGCTACACCTTC
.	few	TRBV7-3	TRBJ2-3	CASSLSPSGARTDTQYF	TGTGCCAGCAGCTTAAGTCCCTCCGGAGCCAGGACAGATACGCAGTATTTT
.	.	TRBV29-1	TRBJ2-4	CSVVNYTTQYF	TGCAGCGTTGTAAACTATACGACGCAGTACTTC
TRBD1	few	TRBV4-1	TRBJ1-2	CASSQTGVWGYTF	TGCGCCAGCAGCCAAACAGGGGTCTGGGGCTACACCTTC
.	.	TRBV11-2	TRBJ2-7	CASGHTGGTDYEQYF	TGTGCCAGCGGCCACACCGGCGGGACAGACTACGAGCAGTACTTC
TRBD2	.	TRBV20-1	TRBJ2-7	CSARDRGGGGRYEQYF	TGCAGTGCTAGAGATCGGGGGGGAGGGGGGCGCTACGAGCAGTACTTC
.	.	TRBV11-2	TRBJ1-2	CASSLQEVYGYTF	TGTGCCAGCAGCTTACAGGAGGTATATGGCTACACCTTC
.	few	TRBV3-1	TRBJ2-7	CASSLALVREQYF	TGTGCCAGCAGCCTCGCCCTAGTACGCGAGCAGTACTTC
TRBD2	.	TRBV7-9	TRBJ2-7	CASSSVGTSSHEQYF	TGTGCCAGCAGCTCAGTCGGGACTAGCAGCCACGAGCAGTACTTC
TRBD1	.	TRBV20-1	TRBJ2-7	CSARTGWDYEQYF	TGCAGTGCCCGGACAGGGTGGGATTACGAGCAGTACTTC
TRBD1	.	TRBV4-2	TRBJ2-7	CASSQDLGTVAYEQYF	TGTGCCAGCAGCCAAGATCTGGGGACAGTCGCCTACGAGCAGTACTTC
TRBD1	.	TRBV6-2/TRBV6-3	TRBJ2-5	CAIQEGTAIWTQYF	TGTGCCATCCAGGAAGGGACAGCGATTTGGACCCAGTACTTC
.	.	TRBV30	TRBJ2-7	CAWAYSINEQYF	TGTGCCTGGGCATATTCGATCAACGAGCAGTACTTC
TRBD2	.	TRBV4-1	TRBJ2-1	CASSQMGLAGDEQFF	TGCGCCAGCAGCCAGATGGGACTAGCGGGAGATGAGCAGTTCTTC
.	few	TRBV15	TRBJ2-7	CATSREPPGPLSYNEQYF	TGTGCCACCAGCAGAGAGCCCCCAGGCCCCCTCTCCTACAATGAGCAGTACTTC
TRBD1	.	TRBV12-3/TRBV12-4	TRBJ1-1	CASTPTQGLNTEAFF	TGTGCCAGCACCCCTACACAGGGGTTGAACACTGAAGCTTTCTTT
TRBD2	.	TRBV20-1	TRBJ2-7	CSASGTSGYEQYF	TGCAGTGCTAGTGGGACTAGCGGCTACGAGCAGTACTTC
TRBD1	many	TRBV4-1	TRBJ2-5	CASSLLRGETQYF	TGCGCCAGCAGCCTCCTCAGGGGGGAGACCCAGTACTTC
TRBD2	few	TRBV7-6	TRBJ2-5	CASSLIRLAGGPDPQETQYF	TGTGCCAGCAGCCTCATAAGACTAGCGGGAGGACCTGACCCCCAAGAGACCCAGTACTTC
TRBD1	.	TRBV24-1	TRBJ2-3	CATSDLGGSTDTQYF	TGTGCCACCAGTGATTTAGGGGGCAGCACAGATACGCAGTATTTT
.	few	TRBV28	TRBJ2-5	CASSFVTWYQETQYF	TGTGCCAGCAGTTTCGTAACCTGGTACCAAGAGACCCAGTACTTC
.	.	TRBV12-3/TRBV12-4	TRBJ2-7	CASSERSTLSYEQYF	TGTGCCAGCAGCGAAAGGAGTACACTCTCCTACGAGCAGTACTTC
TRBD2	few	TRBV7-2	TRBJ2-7	CASSLAVGTSGYEQYF	TGTGCCAGCAGCTTAGCGGTAGGGACTAGCGGGTACGAGCAGTACTTC
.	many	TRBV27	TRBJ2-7	CASTGLLVGEQYF	TGTGCCAGCACTGGACTCCTAGTGGGGGAGCAGTACTTC
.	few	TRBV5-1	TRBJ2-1	CASSLVGDSDEQFF	TGCGCCAGCAGCTTGGTCGGCGACTCCGATGAGCAGTTCTTC
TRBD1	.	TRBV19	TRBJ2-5	CASSIRTGGLVETQYF	TGTGCCAGTAGTATCCGGACAGGGGGCCTTGTGGAGACCCAGTACTTC
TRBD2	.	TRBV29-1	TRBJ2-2	CSVRPTSGNTGKLFF	TGCAGCGTTCGTCCTACTAGCGGTAACACCGGGAAGCTGTTTTTT
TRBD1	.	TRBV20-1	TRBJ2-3	CSVSSGTDSTDTQYF	TGCAGTGTATCCTCCGGGACAGATAGCACAGATACGCAGTATTTT
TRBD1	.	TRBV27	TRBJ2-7	CASRIAGTGTYEQYF	TGTGCCAGCAGAATAGCCGGGACAGGGACCTACGAGCAGTACTTC
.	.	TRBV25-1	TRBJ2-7	CASRPGILSSYEQYF	TGTGCCAGCAGGCCTGGGATATTAAGCTCCTACGAGCAGTACTTC
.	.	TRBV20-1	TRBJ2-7	CSALSGYSYEQYF	TGCAGTGCCCTTAGCGGTTATTCCTACGAGCAGTACTTC
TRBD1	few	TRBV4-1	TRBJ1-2	CASSQSDRAVIYGYTF	TGCGCCAGCAGCCAGTCGGACAGGGCAGTTATCTATGGCTACACCTTC
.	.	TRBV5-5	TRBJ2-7	CASTSSLGAYEQYF	TGTGCCAGCACCTCAAGCCTTGGGGCGTACGAGCAGTACTTC
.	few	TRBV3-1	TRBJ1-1	CASSQGRTYYTEAFF	TGTGCCAGCAGCCAAGGACGGACATACTACACTGAAGCTTTCTTT
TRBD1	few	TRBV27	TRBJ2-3	CASSAAGTGSDTQYF	TGTGCCAGCAGTGCCGCCGGGACAGGGTCTGATACGCAGTATTTT
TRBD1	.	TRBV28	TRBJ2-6	CASSLWSLGQPSGANVLTF	TGTGCCAGCAGTTTATGGAGCTTGGGACAGCCCTCTGGGGCCAACGTCCTGACTTTC
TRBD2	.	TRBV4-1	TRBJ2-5	CASSHSAGATETQYF	TGCGCCAGCAGCCATTCTGCGGGAGCCACAGAGACCCAGTACTTC
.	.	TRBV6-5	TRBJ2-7	CASSSHIGTEHGSSYEQYF	TGTGCCAGCAGTTCTCATATAGGGACGGAGCACGGGAGCTCCTACGAGCAGTACTTC